This TCR beta chain was captured in a study of T cell repertoires in cytomegalovirus infection. Study context: The public TCR beta signatures pointed to both CMV infection and matching HLA type.

This clonotype has a count of ten or more. Its antigen is as yet unknown. Overall study results and limits: Identification of carriers of CMV plus the relevant HLA was achieved through cumulative public TCR beta family frequency. Ex vivo responses were dominated by HLA-C-restricted CMV-specific TCR beta clonotypes.

V lost 4 bases, J lost 3 bases, and 3 bases stayed unmatched. The CDR3 runs to 14 residues. Germline V gene sequence: CDR1 SQVTM, CDR2 ANQGSEA. Each CDR3 protein is one row after TCRdb ran MiXCR on the reads. Counted here are a few hundred thousand distinct CDR3 sequences, roughly 15% occurring once; the ten biggest clones make up 8.8%. The sequencing input was PBMCs. This clonotype was sampled from a human donor in good health (CMV status not recorded). Some clones in this sample may be carry-over from other donors' samples. The genes are TRBV29-1 and TRBJ2-6, with 7 bases that match TRBD1. The CDR3 sequence: CSVVDRDGANVLTF. DNA for the CDR3: TGCAGCGTTGTCGACAGGGATGGGGCCAACGTCCTGACTTTC.